These 14 T cell receptor beta chains came from one sample sequenced in a study of blood T cell repertoires in COVID-19. The data were produced by immunoSEQ multiplex PCR, yet TCRdb's version contains in-frame clones alone and is incomplete. In the table there are fewer than 250,000 clones, about 90% of which are singletons. Sequencing was carried out using peripheral blood. These receptors came from a woman in her sixties with acute or convalescent COVID-19.

V and J are TRBV30 and TRBJ1-2; possibly TRBD1 for D (6 bases). The CDR3 contains 15 residues. CDR1 is GTSNPN, CDR2 SVGIG, per germline (reference sequence). V was shortened by 0 bases and J by 0 bases, with 11 bases between the two germline ends. CDR3 DNA: TGTGCCTGGAGTGTAGTCCCAGGGGCTAACTATGGCTACACCTTC. Translated, it gives CAWSVVPGANYGYTF. Drawing the rest from reference TRBV30 and TRBJ1-2, the complete variable domain is SQTIHQWPATLVQPVGSPLSLECTVEGTSNPNLYWYRQAAGRGLQLLFYSVGIGQISSEVPQNLSASRPQDRQFILSSKKLLLSDSGFYLCAWSVVPGANYGYTFGSGTRLTVV.

The genes are TRBV18 and TRBJ1-1, with 7 bases fitting TRBD1. CDR1 and CDR2 from the germline V gene are KGHSH and LQKENI. This CDR3 is 17 amino acids long. V dropped 1 base and J dropped 5; count of bases not matched to a gene: 13. The CDR3 protein is CASSPRLTTGMGTEAFF. The CDR3 DNA reads TGTGCCAGCTCACCACGCCTTACGACAGGGATGGGGACTGAAGCTTTCTTT.

V usage is TRBV5-6 and J usage is TRBJ1-1; a weak D match, TRBD1 (5 bases). CDR3 length: 11 amino acids. The V and J ends lost 4 bases and 5 bases respectively, with 6 bases between them. The germline V gene encodes CDR1 SGHDT and CDR2 YYEEEE. The CDR3 nucleotides read TGTGCCAGCAGCCGGACAACTGAAGCTTTCTTT. It codes for CASSRTTEAFF.

The J gene is TRBJ1-2, the V gene TRBV24-1, with TRBD1 as a possible D gene (6 bases). CDR1 is KGHDR, CDR2 SFDVKD, per germline. The CDR3 has 14 amino acids. V lost 4 bases and J lost 1, with 9 bases in between. The DNA for the CDR3 is TGTGCCACCAGTGACCCGGACAGTAACTATGGCTACACCTTC. Amino acid sequence: CATSDPDSNYGYTF.

At least ten counts were recorded for this clone. Written as DNA, the CDR3 is TGCGCCAGCAGCCTGGGGGGACAGGTCGGCTACGAGCAGTACTTC. Translated, it gives CASSLGGQVGYEQYF. The chain couples TRBV5-1 to TRBJ2-7, with 8 positions matching TRBD1. The trim removed 4 bases at V and 3 bases at J, leaving 9 bases unmatched. The CDR3 totals 15 residues. Germline V gene lookup returns CDR1 SGHRS and CDR2 YFSETQ.

The chain carries TRBV6-2 or TRBV6-3 and TRBJ1-1; D might be TRBD1 (6 bases). Trimming removed 6 bases at V and 4 bases at J, with 15 bases between. The CDR3 extends over 14 amino acids. Germline-derived CDR1 and CDR2 are MNHEY and SVGEGT. The CDR3 sequence: CASSLQGSITEAFF. In DNA form, the CDR3 reads TGTGCCAGCAGCCTACAGGGTTCAATCACTGAAGCTTTCTTT.

This chain links TRBV4-1 with TRBJ2-1; tentatively, D is TRBD2 (6 bases). The CDR3 length is 16 residues. Trimming pared 5 bases from V and 8 bases from J, leaving 22 bases between. Germline loops: CDR1 MGHRA, CDR2 YSYEKL. Here the CDR3 reads CASSYNKAGLGDEQFF. The CDR3 DNA reads TGCGCCAGCAGCTACAACAAAGCGGGTCTTGGCGATGAGCAGTTCTTC.

The genes are TRBV7-9 and TRBJ1-4; no clear D gene. Trimming took off 2 bases at V and 2 bases at J, with 18 bases between the two ends. The CDR3 consists of 18 residues. Germline values: CDR1 SEHNR, CDR2 FQNEAQ (reference sequence). The CDR3, as DNA: TGTGCCAGCAGCTTAAAACCCCGACGCGAGGAGACTAATGAAAAACTGTTTTTT. This codes for CASSLKPRREETNEKLFF.

The genes are TRBV6-2 or TRBV6-3 and TRBJ1-5, with D possibly being TRBD1 (5 bases). The length of the CDR3 is 16 residues. Trimming shortened V by 6 bases and J by 5 bases, and 20 bases separated the two germline ends. CDR1 MNHEY and CDR2 SVGEGT come from the germline V gene. The CDR3 DNA reads TGTGCCAGCAGCCTCGGGGGGGGAATGGTTGATCAGCCCCAGCATTTT. It is translated as CASSLGGGMVDQPQHF.

This chain joins TRBV6-5 and TRBJ1-1; D remains ambiguous. Between the trimmed V and J ends, which lost 5 bases and 0 bases, there was a span of 13 bases. Germline V CDR1 and CDR2: MNHEY, SVGAGI. The CDR3 covers 15 residues. CDR3 amino acids: CASSRGISMNTEAFF. For the CDR3, the DNA is TGTGCCAGCAGTCGAGGGATTTCGATGAACACTGAAGCTTTCTTT.

The chain has TRBV19 and TRBJ1-3; D may be TRBD1 (5 bases). V was clipped by 1 base and J by 0 bases, with 7 bases between them. CDR3 size: 15 residues. Germline V gives CDR1 LNHDA, CDR2 SQIVND (reference sequence). The CDR3 region is CASSIAGISGNTIYF. The CDR3 DNA sequence: TGTGCCAGTAGTATAGCAGGGATCTCTGGAAACACCATATATTTT.

The chain recombines TRBV29-1 with TRBJ1-2; 8 bases are shared with TRBD1. Germline V lookup: CDR1 SQVTM, CDR2 ANQGSEA. Trimming removed 7 bases from V and 5 bases from J; junction bases left unmatched: 6. This CDR3 contains 12 residues. The CDR3 loop reads CSGGTGDYGYTF. DNA of the CDR3: TGCAGCGGCGGGACAGGCGATTATGGCTACACCTTC.

The J gene is TRBJ1-2, the V gene TRBV5-1, with D unclear. This CDR3 has 16 amino acids. Looked up from germline, CDR1 is SGHRS and CDR2 is YFSETQ. V was pared by 4 bases and J by 2 bases, with 18 bases between. CDR3 DNA sequence: TGCGCCAGCAGCAACGGTGGGAGCTCCTACAACTATGGCTACACCTTC. Its protein is CASSNGGSSYNYGYTF.

The chain couples TRBV29-1 to TRBJ1-2; tentatively, D is TRBD1 (6 bases). Germline V gene data show CDR1 as SQVTM and CDR2 as ANQGSEA. V lost 6 bases, J lost 2 bases, and 16 bases lay in between. The CDR3 has 14 amino acids. The CDR3 nucleotides are TGCAGCGTATTAAATCAGGGGCTCAACTATGGCTACACCTTC. Its protein product is CSVLNQGLNYGYTF.